This T cell receptor beta chain was recovered during a study of cytomegalovirus exposure and HLA in healthy donors. Study-level findings and limits: Using the classifier, cytomegalovirus status was reportedly diagnosed with high specificity and sensitivity. The later analysis indicated that the majority of CMV-associated TCR beta chains appeared HLA-restricted.

Note on this clone: Its antigen remains unknown.

Trimming removed 2 bases from V and 2 bases from J, with 12 bases in between. The CDR3 spans 15 residues. From germline, CDR1 is MDHEN and CDR2 SYDVKM. Researchers ran the PCR with 60 Vbeta and 13 Jbeta primers. The protocol was immunoSEQ multiplex PCR, while the TCRdb copy is restricted to in-frame clones and leaves out a portion. The table has some 200,000 clones, under 85% seen once; the top ten hold 1.7%. The chain links TRBV28 to TRBJ2-5, with no clear D. Sample: PBMCs. The source of this sequence is a man aged 50-60 years in good health and CMV-seronegative. In DNA, the CDR3 is TGTGCCAGCAGTTTAATCGGTAAACAGCAAGAGACCCAGTACTTC. Residues: CASSLIGKQQETQYF.